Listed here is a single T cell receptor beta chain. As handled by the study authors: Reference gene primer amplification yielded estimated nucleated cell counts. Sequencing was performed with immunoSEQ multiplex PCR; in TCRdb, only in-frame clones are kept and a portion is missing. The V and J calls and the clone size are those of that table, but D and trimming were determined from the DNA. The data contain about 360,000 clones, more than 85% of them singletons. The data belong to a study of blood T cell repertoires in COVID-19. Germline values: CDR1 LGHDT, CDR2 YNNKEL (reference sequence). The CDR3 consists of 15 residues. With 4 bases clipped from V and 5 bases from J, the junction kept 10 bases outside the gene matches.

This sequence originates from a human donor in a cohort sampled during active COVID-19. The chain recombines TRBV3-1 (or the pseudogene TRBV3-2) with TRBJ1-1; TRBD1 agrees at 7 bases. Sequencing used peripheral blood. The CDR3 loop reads CASSPTGAGGTEAFF. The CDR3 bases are TGTGCCAGCAGCCCCACAGGGGCGGGCGGAACTGAAGCTTTCTTT.